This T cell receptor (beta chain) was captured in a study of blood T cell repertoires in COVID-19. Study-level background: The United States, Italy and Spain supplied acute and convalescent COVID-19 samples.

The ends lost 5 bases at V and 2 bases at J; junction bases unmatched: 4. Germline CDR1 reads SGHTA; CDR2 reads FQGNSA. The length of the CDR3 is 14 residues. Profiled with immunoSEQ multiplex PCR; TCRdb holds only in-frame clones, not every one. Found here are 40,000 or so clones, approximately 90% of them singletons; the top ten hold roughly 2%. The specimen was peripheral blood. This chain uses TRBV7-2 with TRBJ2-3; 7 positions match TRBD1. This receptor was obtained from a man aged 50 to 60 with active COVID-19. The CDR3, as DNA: TGTGCCAGCAGCAAGGACAGGATCACAGATACGCAGTATTTT. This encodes CASSKDRITDTQYF.